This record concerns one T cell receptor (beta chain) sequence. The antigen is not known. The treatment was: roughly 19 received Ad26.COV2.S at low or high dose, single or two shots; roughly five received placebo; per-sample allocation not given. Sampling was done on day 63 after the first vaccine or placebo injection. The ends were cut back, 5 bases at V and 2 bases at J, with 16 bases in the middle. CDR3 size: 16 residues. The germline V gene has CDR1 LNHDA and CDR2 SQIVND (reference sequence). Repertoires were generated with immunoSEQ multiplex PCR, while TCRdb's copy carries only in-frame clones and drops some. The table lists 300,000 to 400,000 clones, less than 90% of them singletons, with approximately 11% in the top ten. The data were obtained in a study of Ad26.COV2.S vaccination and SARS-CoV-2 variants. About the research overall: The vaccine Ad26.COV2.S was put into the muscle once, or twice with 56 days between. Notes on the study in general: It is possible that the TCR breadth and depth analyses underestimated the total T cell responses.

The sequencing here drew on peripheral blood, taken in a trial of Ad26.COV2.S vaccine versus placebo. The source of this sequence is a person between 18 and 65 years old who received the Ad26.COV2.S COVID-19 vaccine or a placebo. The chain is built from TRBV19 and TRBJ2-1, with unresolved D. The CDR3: CASSDRSGSTYNEQFF. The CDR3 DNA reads TGTGCCAGTAGTGATAGGTCGGGCAGCACCTACAATGAGCAGTTCTTC. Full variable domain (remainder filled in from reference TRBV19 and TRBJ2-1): DGGITQSPKYLFRKEGQNVTLSCEQNLNHDAMYWYRQDPGQGLRLIYYSQIVNDFQKGDIAEGYSVSREKKESFPLTVTSAQKNPTAFYLCASSDRSGSTYNEQFFGPGTRLTVL.